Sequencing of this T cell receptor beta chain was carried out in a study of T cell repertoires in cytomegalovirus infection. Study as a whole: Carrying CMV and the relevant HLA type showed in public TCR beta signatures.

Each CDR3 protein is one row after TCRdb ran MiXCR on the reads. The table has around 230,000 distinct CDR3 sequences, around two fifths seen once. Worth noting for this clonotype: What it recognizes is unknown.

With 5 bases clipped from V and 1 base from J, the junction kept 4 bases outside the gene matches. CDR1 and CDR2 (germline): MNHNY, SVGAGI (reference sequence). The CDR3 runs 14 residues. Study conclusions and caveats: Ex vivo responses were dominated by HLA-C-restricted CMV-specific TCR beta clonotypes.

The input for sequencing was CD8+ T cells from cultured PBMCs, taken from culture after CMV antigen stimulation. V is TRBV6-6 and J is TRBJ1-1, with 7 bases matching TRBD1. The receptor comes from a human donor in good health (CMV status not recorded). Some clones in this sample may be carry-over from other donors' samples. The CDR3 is CASSETGWNTEAFF. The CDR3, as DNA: TGTGCCAGCAGTGAGACAGGGTGGAACACTGAAGCTTTCTTT.